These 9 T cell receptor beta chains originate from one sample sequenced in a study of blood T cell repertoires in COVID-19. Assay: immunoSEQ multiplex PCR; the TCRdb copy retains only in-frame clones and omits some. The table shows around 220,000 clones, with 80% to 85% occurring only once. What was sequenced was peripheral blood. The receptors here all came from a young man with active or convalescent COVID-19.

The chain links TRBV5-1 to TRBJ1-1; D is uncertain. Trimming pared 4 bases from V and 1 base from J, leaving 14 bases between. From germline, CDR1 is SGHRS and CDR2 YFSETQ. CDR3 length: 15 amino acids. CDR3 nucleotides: TGCGCCAGCAGCCTCGCCACATCACCGAACACTGAAGCTTTCTTT. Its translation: CASSLATSPNTEAFF.

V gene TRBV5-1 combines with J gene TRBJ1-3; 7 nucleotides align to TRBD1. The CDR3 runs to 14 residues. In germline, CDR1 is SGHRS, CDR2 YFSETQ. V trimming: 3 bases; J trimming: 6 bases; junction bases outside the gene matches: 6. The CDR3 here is CASSSGQFENTIYF. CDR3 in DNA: TGCGCCAGCAGCTCGGGACAGTTCGAAAACACCATATATTTT.

CDR3: CATQGNTEAFF. CDR3 bases: TGTGCCACCCAGGGTAACACTGAAGCTTTCTTT. The V gene is TRBV2, the J gene TRBJ1-1, with D possibly TRBD1 on 5 matching bases. The V end lost 10 bases, the J end lost 2 bases, and 8 bases lay between the germline ends. From germline, CDR1 is SNHLY and CDR2 FYNNEI. This CDR3 has 11 amino acids.

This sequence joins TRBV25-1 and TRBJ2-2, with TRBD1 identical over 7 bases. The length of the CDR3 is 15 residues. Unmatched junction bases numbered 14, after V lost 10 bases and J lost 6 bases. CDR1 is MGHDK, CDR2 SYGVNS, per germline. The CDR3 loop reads CATEASTGLSGELFF. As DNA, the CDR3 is TGTGCCACCGAAGCCTCGACAGGGTTGTCCGGGGAGCTGTTTTTT.

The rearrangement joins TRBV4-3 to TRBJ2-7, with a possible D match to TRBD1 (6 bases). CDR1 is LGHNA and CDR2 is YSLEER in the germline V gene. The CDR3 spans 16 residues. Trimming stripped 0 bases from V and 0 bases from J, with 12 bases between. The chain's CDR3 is CASSQDWDTSSYEQYF. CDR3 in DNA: TGCGCCAGCAGCCAAGATTGGGACACGAGCTCCTACGAGCAGTACTTC.

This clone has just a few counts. The CDR3 DNA reads TGTGCCAGCAGCGTAACGGGAGTGGTGGATGAGCAGTTCTTC. It specifies CASSVTGVVDEQFF. This chain joins TRBV9 and TRBJ2-1, with D tentatively TRBD2 (6 bases). The germline V gene has CDR1 SGDLS and CDR2 YYNGEE. This CDR3 has 14 residues. Trimming took off 1 base at V and 8 bases at J, with 13 bases between the two ends.

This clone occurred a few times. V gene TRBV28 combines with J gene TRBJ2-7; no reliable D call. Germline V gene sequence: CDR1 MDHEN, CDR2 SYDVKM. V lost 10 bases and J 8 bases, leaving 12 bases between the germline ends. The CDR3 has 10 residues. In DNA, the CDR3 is TGTGCCACCTTCTCGGTCCAGCAGTACTTC. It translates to CATFSVQQYF.

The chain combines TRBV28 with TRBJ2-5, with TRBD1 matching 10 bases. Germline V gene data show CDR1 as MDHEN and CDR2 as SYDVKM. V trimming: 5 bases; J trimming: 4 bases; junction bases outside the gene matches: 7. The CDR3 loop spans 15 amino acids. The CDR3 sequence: CASSDSRTGGETQYF. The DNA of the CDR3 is TGTGCCAGCAGTGATTCGCGGACAGGGGGAGAGACCCAGTACTTC.

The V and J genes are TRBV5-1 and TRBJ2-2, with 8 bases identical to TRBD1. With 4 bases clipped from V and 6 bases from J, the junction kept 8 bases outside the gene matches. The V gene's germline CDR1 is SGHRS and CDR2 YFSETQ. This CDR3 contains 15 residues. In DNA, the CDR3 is TGCGCCAGCAGCCCCAGGGGGCAGGGGGCCGGGGAGCTGTTTTTT. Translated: CASSPRGQGAGELFF.